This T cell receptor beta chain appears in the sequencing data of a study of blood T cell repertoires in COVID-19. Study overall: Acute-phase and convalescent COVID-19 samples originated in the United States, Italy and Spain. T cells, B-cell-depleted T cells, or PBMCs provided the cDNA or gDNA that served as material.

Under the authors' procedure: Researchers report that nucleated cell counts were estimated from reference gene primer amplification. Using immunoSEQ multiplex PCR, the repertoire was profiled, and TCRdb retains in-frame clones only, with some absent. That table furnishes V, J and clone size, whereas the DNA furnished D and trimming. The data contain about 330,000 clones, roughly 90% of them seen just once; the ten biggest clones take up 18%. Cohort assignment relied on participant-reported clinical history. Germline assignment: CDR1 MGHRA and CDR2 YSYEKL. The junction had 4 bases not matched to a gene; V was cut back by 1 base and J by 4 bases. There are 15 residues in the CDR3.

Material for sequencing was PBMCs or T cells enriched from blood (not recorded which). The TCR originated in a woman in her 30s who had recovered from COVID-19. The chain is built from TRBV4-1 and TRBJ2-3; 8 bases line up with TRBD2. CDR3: CASSQATGGSDTQYF. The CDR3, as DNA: TGCGCCAGCAGCCAAGCTACGGGAGGGTCAGATACGCAGTATTTT.